These 30 T cell receptor beta chains were all obtained from the same sample, sequenced in a study of blood T cell repertoires in COVID-19. Clones were sequenced by immunoSEQ multiplex PCR, and TCRdb holds only the in-frame ones, with some missing. The sample carries about 160,000 clones, 82% recorded once. Input material: peripheral blood. All receptors come from a middle-aged woman with COVID-19, enrolled during active disease.

V usage is TRBV28 and J usage is TRBJ2-3, with 8 bases lining up with TRBD2. The ends lost 2 bases at V and 6 bases at J; junction bases unmatched: 10. The germline CDR1 and CDR2 sequences are MDHEN and SYDVKM. This CDR3 comprises 16 residues. The CDR3 reads CASSLLGAGGGDTQYF. DNA for the CDR3: TGTGCCAGCAGTTTACTTGGGGCGGGAGGAGGCGATACGCAGTATTTT.

This clone was found a few times. The V call is TRBV4-1, the J call TRBJ1-5; maybe TRBD1 (6 bases). The V end lost 0 bases, the J end lost 0 bases, and 12 bases lay between the germline ends. CDR1 and CDR2 (germline): MGHRA, YSYEKL. This CDR3 is 17 amino acids long. The CDR3 region has the DNA TGCGCCAGCAGCCAAGAGACGGGGGGCTATAGCAATCAGCCCCAGCATTTT. Amino acids: CASSQETGGYSNQPQHF.

The chain is built from TRBV18 and TRBJ1-2, with D unclear. V was pared by 3 bases and J by 0 bases, with 11 bases between. The CDR3 has 15 amino acids. CDR1 is KGHSH and CDR2 is LQKENI in the germline V gene. In DNA, the CDR3 is TGTGCCAGCTCACCCCCGCTCCAGGCTAACTATGGCTACACCTTC. Translated: CASSPPLQANYGYTF.

The chain recombines TRBV12-3 or TRBV12-4 with TRBJ2-7; D call uncertain. The length of the CDR3 is 12 residues. V was shortened by 6 bases and J by 3 bases, with 9 bases between the two germline ends. The CDR3 DNA sequence: TGTGCCAGCAGGCGCGATAGCTACGAGCAGTACTTC. It encodes CASRRDSYEQYF.

This clone was seen only once. The J gene is TRBJ1-6, the V gene TRBV6-5; 8 positions match TRBD1. V lost 10 bases, J lost 6 bases, and 8 bases stayed unmatched. The V gene's germline CDR1 is MNHEY and CDR2 SVGAGI. CDR3 length: 14 amino acids. This CDR3 reads CATGGQVLNSPLHF. DNA of the CDR3: TGTGCCACTGGGGGACAGGTCCTTAATTCACCCCTCCACTTT.

The chain uses TRBV27 and TRBJ2-1; D is undetermined. The CDR3 totals 13 residues. The germline V gene encodes CDR1 MNHEY and CDR2 SMNVEV (reference sequence). V gave up 5 bases and J gave up 6 bases, with 11 bases separating them. CDR3 sequence (DNA): TGTGCCAGCAGTCTCCCAATCAGCAATGAGCAGTTCTTC. Its translation is CASSLPISNEQFF.

J is TRBJ1-2 and V is TRBV5-4; 7 bases fit TRBD1. The germline CDR1 and CDR2 sequences are SGHNT and YYREEE (reference sequence). The CDR3 runs to 14 residues. Germline trimming cut 4 bases from V and 7 bases from J; bases unmatched to any gene: 10. In DNA form, the CDR3 reads TGTGCCAGCAGCAGACGGGACAGCCACGCTGGCTACACCTTC. Translated: CASSRRDSHAGYTF.

The CDR3 bases are TGTGCCAGCAGACCAACAGGGGGAGACTACGAGCAGTACTTC. Translating it yields CASRPTGGDYEQYF. V usage is TRBV4-2 and J usage is TRBJ2-7, with 8 nucleotides matching TRBD1. The CDR3 extends over 14 amino acids. Germline lookup yields CDR1 LGHNA and CDR2 YNFKEQ. V lost 6 bases to trimming and J lost 3 bases; unmatched junction nucleotides: 7.

CDR3 in DNA: TGTGCCATCAGTGAAGGGGGAACAGAGACCCAGTACTTC. This codes for CAISEGGTETQYF. The genes are TRBV10-3 and TRBJ2-5; D might be TRBD1 (6 bases). This CDR3 spans 13 amino acids. V gave up 3 bases and J gave up 4 bases, with 9 bases separating them. The V gene's germline CDR1 is ENHRY and CDR2 SYGVKD.

This sequence joins TRBV3-1 (or the pseudogene TRBV3-2) and TRBJ2-2; 10 bases are a match to TRBD2. Germline trimming cut 0 bases from V and 6 bases from J; bases unmatched to any gene: 16. Per the germline V gene, CDR1 is LGHDT and CDR2 is YNNKEL (reference sequence). The CDR3 is 20 residues long. In DNA form, the CDR3 reads TGTGCCAGCAGCCAAGATTTGCTGACTAGCGGGTCACGTGCTTCCGGGGAGCTGTTTTTT. Translation: CASSQDLLTSGSRASGELFF.

This chain joins TRBV4-1 and TRBJ1-5, with D perhaps matching TRBD1 (6 bases). Germline V lookup: CDR1 MGHRA, CDR2 YSYEKL. Deletions cut 0 bases from V and 5 bases from J, with 11 bases between. This CDR3 is built from 15 residues. CDR3 residues: CASSQEGPGDQPQHF. The DNA of the CDR3 is TGCGCCAGCAGCCAAGAAGGCCCAGGGGATCAGCCCCAGCATTTT.

The V and J genes are TRBV11-3 and TRBJ2-1; TRBD2 aligns across 12 bases. Germline V lookup: CDR1 SGHNT, CDR2 YENEEA. The V and J ends lost 0 bases and 10 bases, in that order; junction bases with no gene match: 13. The CDR3 has 18 amino acids. The CDR3 region is CASSLEGRLAGGPSEQFF. In nucleotides, the CDR3 is TGTGCCAGCAGCTTAGAGGGGAGGCTAGCGGGGGGGCCTTCAGAGCAGTTCTTC.

The chain links TRBV5-5 to TRBJ1-3, with 7 bases matching TRBD1. The germline V gene has CDR1 SGHKS and CDR2 YYEKEE (reference sequence). Losses at the gene ends were 0 bases for V and 7 bases for J; bases not matched to a gene: 7. This CDR3 is built from 15 residues. The CDR3, as DNA: TGTGCCAGCAGCTTGGCATGGGACAGTGGGAACACCATATATTTT. Its protein product is CASSLAWDSGNTIYF.

Only a few counts were recorded for this clone. The same CDR3 also results from other DNA sequences found in this sample. This rearrangement joins TRBV18 to TRBJ1-1; D possibly corresponds to TRBD1 (5 bases). Germline CDR1 and CDR2: KGHSH and LQKENI. The V end lost 1 base, the J end lost 2 bases, and 8 bases lay between the germline ends. The CDR3 contains 14 residues. The CDR3 DNA reads TGTGCCAGCTCACCACGGGGCCTTAACACTGAAGCTTTCTTT. It codes for CASSPRGLNTEAFF.

This clone was observed a single time. The chain links TRBV28 to TRBJ2-1, with 7 bases fitting TRBD2. The V segment lost 3 bases and the J segment 5 bases; nucleotides outside the gene matches: 7. CDR3 length: 15 amino acids. Germline V gene lookup returns CDR1 MDHEN and CDR2 SYDVKM. In DNA, the CDR3 is TGTGCCAGCAGTTTTGCGCTAGCGGTCAACAATGAGCAGTTCTTC. This encodes CASSFALAVNNEQFF.

The CDR3 sequence: CASSFAHWTALGQGAGANVLTF. The CDR3 region has the DNA TGTGCCAGCAGTTTTGCCCATTGGACGGCACTGGGTCAGGGCGCTGGGGCCAACGTCCTGACTTTC. The J gene is TRBJ2-6, the V gene TRBV28, with a tentative D call TRBD1 (5 bases). Trimming removed 3 bases from V and 2 bases from J, with 29 bases in between. The CDR3 length is 22 residues. The germline V gene encodes CDR1 MDHEN and CDR2 SYDVKM.

The rearrangement joins TRBV3-1 (or the pseudogene TRBV3-2) to TRBJ2-2; a possible D gene is TRBD1 (6 bases). V was trimmed by 4 bases and J by 4 bases, leaving 13 bases between them. Germline CDR1 is LGHDT and CDR2 is YNNKEL (reference sequence). The CDR3 spans 15 residues. CDR3 loop: CASSRIRGGTGELFF. DNA for the CDR3: TGTGCCAGCAGCCGAATCAGGGGCGGCACCGGGGAGCTGTTTTTT.

This clone was seen a few times. The chain recombines TRBV6-5 with TRBJ1-2, with D unresolved. Trimming cost V 2 bases and J 4 bases, with 11 bases left between them. CDR1 is MNHEY and CDR2 is SVGAGI in the germline V gene. The CDR3 loop spans 14 amino acids. As DNA, the CDR3 is TGTGCCAGCAGTTACGGCGGGGAGATCTATGGCTACACCTTC. It yields the protein CASSYGGEIYGYTF.

The chain is built from TRBV7-9 and TRBJ1-1, with D possibly being TRBD1 (5 bases). The germline CDR1 and CDR2 sequences are SEHNR and FQNEAQ (reference sequence). The germline V and J ends were trimmed by 1 base and 3 bases, with 6 bases remaining between them. The CDR3 is made up of 13 amino acids. The DNA for the CDR3 is TGTGCCAGCAGCTTAGGGGGGGACACTGAAGCTTTCTTT. Translation: CASSLGGDTEAFF.

V is TRBV18 and J is TRBJ1-2; maybe TRBD1 (5 bases). CDR1 is KGHSH and CDR2 is LQKENI in the germline V gene. This CDR3 has 16 residues. V was cut by 2 bases and J by 3 bases, with 16 bases left in between. CDR3: CASSPSSGHLDYGYTF. CDR3 nucleotides: TGTGCCAGCTCACCAAGTTCCGGACACCTCGACTATGGCTACACCTTC.

This rearrangement joins TRBV5-6 to TRBJ2-7, with 8 bases matching TRBD1. Losses at the gene ends were 4 bases for V and 4 bases for J; bases not matched to a gene: 1. CDR3 length: 12 amino acids. Germline V gives CDR1 SGHDT, CDR2 YYEEEE. The CDR3 spells CASSRDRYEQYV. CDR3 DNA: TGTGCCAGCAGCAGGGACAGGTACGAGCAGTACGTC.

The J gene is TRBJ1-5, the V gene TRBV6-1, with TRBD1 matching 9 bases. The CDR3 is 17 amino acids. Germline lookup yields CDR1 MNHNS and CDR2 SASEGT. With V trimmed by 3 bases and J by 3 bases, 9 bases remained unmatched. CDR3 nucleotides: TGTGCCAGCAGTGACCCCCCCGGGACAGGGCTCAATCAGCCCCAGCATTTT. As protein: CASSDPPGTGLNQPQHF.

The CDR3 DNA reads as TGTGCCAGCAGCGCCAGGGTGGGGGAGACCCAGTACTTC. Translated, it gives CASSARVGETQYF. J is TRBJ2-5 and V is TRBV9; D perhaps matches TRBD1 (5 bases). The germline V and J ends were trimmed by 3 bases and 5 bases, with 11 bases remaining between them. Germline CDR1 SGDLS, CDR2 YYNGEE. The length of the CDR3 is 13 residues.

The rearrangement links TRBV11-1 to TRBJ2-1; a weak D match, TRBD2 (6 bases). This CDR3 contains 15 residues. Between the trimmed V and J ends, which lost 2 bases and 3 bases, there was a span of 11 bases. Germline lookup yields CDR1 SGHAT and CDR2 FQDESV (reference sequence). The CDR3: CASSLLRGYYNEQFF. CDR3 sequence (DNA): TGTGCCAGCAGCTTACTCCGGGGGTACTACAATGAGCAGTTCTTC.

V usage is TRBV11-2 and J usage is TRBJ1-1, with TRBD1 matching over 7 bases. Trimming cost V 3 bases and J 11 bases; bases outside gene matches: 6. The germline gives CDR1 SGHAT, CDR2 FQNNGV. The CDR3 runs to 12 residues. As DNA, the CDR3 is TGTGCCAGCAGCTTGCAGGGGGAAGTGGCTTTCTTT. As protein: CASSLQGEVAFF.

This CDR3 is CASSVAGTGWGNTIYF. The DNA of the CDR3 is TGTGCCAGCAGCGTAGCTGGGACAGGGTGGGGAAACACCATATATTTT. V usage is TRBV9 and J usage is TRBJ1-3; TRBD1 aligns across 9 bases. V shed 0 bases, J shed 4 bases, and the junction held 5 bases outside the gene matches. CDR3 size: 16 residues. Germline V gene lookup returns CDR1 SGDLS and CDR2 YYNGEE.

The CDR3 sequence is CASKGYTEAFF. DNA of the CDR3: TGTGCCAGTAAGGGGTACACTGAAGCTTTCTTT. The V and J genes are TRBV2 and TRBJ1-1; the D gene is possibly TRBD1 (5 bases). The germline gives CDR1 SNHLY, CDR2 FYNNEI. Between the trimmed V and J ends, which lost 9 bases and 3 bases, there was a span of 8 bases. This CDR3 spans 11 amino acids.

The chain couples TRBV6-1 to TRBJ1-3; no clear D. Trimming left V 2 bases short and J 2 bases short, with 10 bases between. The germline V gene encodes CDR1 MNHNS and CDR2 SASEGT. The CDR3 contains 15 residues. The CDR3 bases are TGTGCCAGCAGTGAAAGTGTGGGCCCTGGAAACACCATATATTTT. Translation: CASSESVGPGNTIYF.

The chain combines TRBV2 with TRBJ2-1, with 7 bases lining up with TRBD1. V was clipped by 4 bases and J by 7 bases; unmatched bases: 10. This CDR3 contains 15 residues. Germline CDR1 is SNHLY and CDR2 is FYNNEI. The DNA of the CDR3 is TGTGCCAGCAGTGCTGATGTGCTGACAGGGAATGAGCAGTTCTTC. It codes for CASSADVLTGNEQFF.

This CDR3 is CASRLAGGSNEQFF. CDR3 sequence (DNA): TGTGCCAGCAGACTAGCGGGAGGGTCCAATGAGCAGTTCTTC. The chain recombines TRBV3-1 (or the pseudogene TRBV3-2) with TRBJ2-1; 13 positions match TRBD2. The CDR3 extends over 14 amino acids. Germline V lookup: CDR1 LGHDT, CDR2 YNNKEL (reference sequence). The junction had 2 bases not matched to a gene; V was cut back by 6 bases and J by 6 bases.